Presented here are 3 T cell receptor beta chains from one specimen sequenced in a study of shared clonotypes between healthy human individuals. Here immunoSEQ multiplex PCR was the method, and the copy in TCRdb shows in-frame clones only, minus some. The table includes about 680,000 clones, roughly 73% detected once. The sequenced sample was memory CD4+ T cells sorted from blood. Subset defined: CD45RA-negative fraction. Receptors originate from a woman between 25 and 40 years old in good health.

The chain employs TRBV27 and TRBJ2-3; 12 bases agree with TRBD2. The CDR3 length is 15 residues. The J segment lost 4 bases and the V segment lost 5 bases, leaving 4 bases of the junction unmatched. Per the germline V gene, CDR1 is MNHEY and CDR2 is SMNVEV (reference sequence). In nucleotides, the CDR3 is TGTGCCAGCAGTCGACTAGCGGGAGTGGCAGATACGCAGTATTTT. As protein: CASSRLAGVADTQYF.

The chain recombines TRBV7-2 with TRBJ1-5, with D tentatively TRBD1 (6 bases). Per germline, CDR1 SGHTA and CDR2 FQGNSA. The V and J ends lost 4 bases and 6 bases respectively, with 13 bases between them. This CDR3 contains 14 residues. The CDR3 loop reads CASSSPEGGQPQHF. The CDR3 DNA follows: TGTGCCAGCAGCTCCCCCGAAGGGGGTCAGCCCCAGCATTTT.

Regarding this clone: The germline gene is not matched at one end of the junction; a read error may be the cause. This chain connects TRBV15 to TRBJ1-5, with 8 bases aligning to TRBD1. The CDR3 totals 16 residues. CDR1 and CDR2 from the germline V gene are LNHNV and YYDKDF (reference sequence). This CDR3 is CATSRGVAGGNQPQHF. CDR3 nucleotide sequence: TGTGCCACCAGCAGAGGGGTCGCAGGGGGCAACCAGCCCCAGCATTTT. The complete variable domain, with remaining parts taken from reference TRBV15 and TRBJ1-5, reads DAMVIQNPRYQVTQFGKPVTLSCSQTLNHNVMYWYQQKSSQAPKLLFHYYDKDFNNEADTPDNFQSRRPNTSFCFLDIRSPGLGDTAMYLCATSRGVAGGNQPQHFGDGTRLSIL.